One and the same sample provided the 25 T cell receptor beta chains below, sequenced in a study of Tregs in tolerant kidney transplant recipients. Measured with immunoSEQ multiplex PCR; TCRdb has only the in-frame clones, and not every one. Of 50,000 to 55,000 clones in the sample, roughly nine tenths were seen once. Recipients received nonmyeloablative bone marrow transplants from related graft donors, with transient mixed chimerism. Source: CD8+ T cells from blood (PBMCs), taken 24 months after the transplant. These receptors originate from a human patient who received a combined kidney and bone marrow transplant. Some of these T cells may belong to the graft donor.

The gene calls are TRBV27 and TRBJ2-1; the match to TRBD1 covers 7 bases. Germline-derived CDR1 and CDR2 are MNHEY and SMNVEV (reference sequence). J lost 7 bases, V lost 5 bases, and 5 bases had no gene match. This CDR3 comprises 13 residues. In DNA, the CDR3 is TGTGCCAGCAGTGGACACAGGGGTAATGAGCAGTTCTTC. This gives the protein CASSGHRGNEQFF.

V and J are TRBV27 and TRBJ2-2; 9 bases are a match to TRBD2. The germline CDR1 and CDR2 sequences are MNHEY and SMNVEV (reference sequence). V shed 2 bases and J 4 bases; nucleotides not matched to a gene: 2. The CDR3 has 15 amino acids. The CDR3 coding sequence is TGTGCCAGCAGTTTAGGACTAGCGACCACCGGGGAGCTGTTTTTT. Amino acid sequence: CASSLGLATTGELFF.

This clone was counted between two and nine times. A far larger clone is one nucleotide away, so this likely arose from a read error. Other DNA sequences from this sample encode an identical CDR3 as well. This rearrangement joins TRBV11-3 to TRBJ2-3; TRBD2 matches at 10 bases. Per germline, CDR1 SGHNT and CDR2 YENEEA. The J segment lost 1 base and the V segment lost 5 bases, leaving 3 bases of the junction unmatched. CDR3 size: 15 residues. CDR3 coding DNA: TGTGCCAGCAGCCGCCTAGCGGGGGGCACAGATACGCAGTATTTT. This codes for CASSRLAGGTDTQYF.

The V and J genes are TRBV30 and TRBJ1-2, with TRBD1 matching over 10 bases. V lost 5 bases to trimming and J lost 7 bases; unmatched junction nucleotides: 10. This CDR3 comprises 14 residues. Germline V gene lookup returns CDR1 GTSNPN and CDR2 SVGIG (reference sequence). In DNA, the CDR3 is TGTGCCTGGCACGATCCGGGACAGGGGTTTGGCTACACCTTC. Protein product: CAWHDPGQGFGYTF.

Here the CDR3 DNA reads TGTGCCAGCAGCTCCCGGACTAGCGGCACCGGGGAGCTGTTTTTT. Protein sequence: CASSSRTSGTGELFF. The gene calls are TRBV9 and TRBJ2-2; TRBD2 aligns across 10 bases. The V gene's germline CDR1 is SGDLS and CDR2 YYNGEE. The CDR3 is 15 amino acids. The ends lost 4 bases at V and 4 bases at J; junction bases unmatched: 4.

J is TRBJ2-2 and V is TRBV9; 8 bases map to TRBD2. Germline CDR1 and CDR2: SGDLS and YYNGEE. The CDR3 spans 15 residues. V shed 0 bases, J shed 4 bases, and the junction held 2 bases outside the gene matches. For the CDR3, the DNA is TGTGCCAGCAGCGTAGGGAGCGGGGGCACCGGGGAGCTGTTTTTT. Protein sequence: CASSVGSGGTGELFF.

This CDR3 reads CANSGTGGRTEAFF. CDR3 sequence (DNA): TGTGCCAACTCCGGGACAGGGGGCCGGACTGAAGCTTTCTTT. This chain connects TRBV6-5 to TRBJ1-1, with 12 nucleotides matching TRBD1. V lost 10 bases to trimming and J lost 5 bases; unmatched junction nucleotides: 8. The CDR3 runs 14 residues. Germline-derived CDR1 and CDR2 are MNHEY and SVGAGI.

This clone was detected only once. V is TRBV18 and J is TRBJ1-3, with TRBD1 as a possible D gene (6 bases). Looked up from germline, CDR1 is KGHSH and CDR2 is LQKENI. This CDR3 is built from 14 residues. Trimming stripped 4 bases from V and 1 base from J, with 8 bases between. Here the CDR3 reads CASSLGTSGNTIYF. DNA for the CDR3: TGTGCCAGCTCACTGGGGACATCTGGAAACACCATATATTTT.

The gene calls are TRBV19 and TRBJ2-1, with 9 bases identical to TRBD2. V shed 1 base and J 4 bases; nucleotides not matched to a gene: 5. Germline V gene lookup returns CDR1 LNHDA and CDR2 SQIVND (reference sequence). CDR3 size: 16 residues. The CDR3 reads CASSIGGRARYNEQFF. The CDR3 DNA reads TGTGCCAGTAGTATAGGCGGGAGGGCCAGGTACAATGAGCAGTTCTTC.

Remarks on this clone: A junction boundary mismatches the germline segment, possibly from a read error. Written as DNA, the CDR3 is TGTGCCGGCAGCGTAATGCCCAGCGGGACCTACGAGCAGTACTTC. The encoded protein is CAGSVMPSGTYEQYF. V is TRBV9 and J is TRBJ2-7; 7 bases are shared with TRBD2. The germline V gene encodes CDR1 SGDLS and CDR2 YYNGEE. CDR3 length: 15 residues.

The chain links TRBV7-9 to TRBJ2-3, with 11 bases matching TRBD2. Germline V gives CDR1 SEHNR, CDR2 FQNEAQ (reference sequence). Unmatched junction bases numbered 15, after V lost 5 bases and J lost 2 bases. The CDR3 runs to 19 residues. CDR3 coding DNA: TGTGCCAGCAGCCCGGGCAAAATAAAGGGACTAGCGGTCACAGATACGCAGTATTTT. This sequence encodes CASSPGKIKGLAVTDTQYF.

This chain joins TRBV12-5 and TRBJ1-5; D is ambiguous. The CDR3 runs 13 residues. Trimming removed 1 base from V and 5 bases from J, with 6 bases in between. CDR1 LGHNT and CDR2 FRNRAP come from the germline V gene. CDR3 protein: CASGLGGHQPQHF. CDR3 coding DNA: TGTGCTAGTGGTTTGGGTGGGCATCAGCCCCAGCATTTT.

V usage is TRBV13 and J usage is TRBJ1-1; no firm D call. This CDR3 contains 14 residues. Trimming pared 5 bases from V and 1 base from J, leaving 11 bases between. Germline CDR1 reads PRHDT; CDR2 reads FYEKMQ (reference sequence). CDR3 residues: CASSPPTRNTEAFF. Written as DNA, the CDR3 is TGTGCCAGCAGCCCGCCCACACGGAACACTGAAGCTTTCTTT.

CDR3 protein: CASSQAGLAGAWNEQFF. For the CDR3, the DNA is TGCGCCAGCAGCCAAGCCGGACTAGCGGGGGCTTGGAATGAGCAGTTCTTC. The chain has TRBV4-3 and TRBJ2-1, with 13 bases matching TRBD2. The CDR3 contains 17 residues. The V gene's germline CDR1 is LGHNA and CDR2 YSLEER. J was trimmed by 7 bases and V by 1 base; bases with no gene match: 7.

This rearrangement joins TRBV16 to TRBJ2-5, with a tentative D call TRBD1 (5 bases). The CDR3 covers 14 residues. The V end lost 2 bases, the J end lost 2 bases, and 9 bases lay between the germline ends. Per germline, CDR1 KGHSY and CDR2 FQNENV. This chain's CDR3 is CASSQPHRQETQYF. The DNA of the CDR3 is TGTGCCAGCAGCCAACCACACAGGCAAGAGACCCAGTACTTC.

The chain carries TRBV28 and TRBJ2-7; 7 nucleotides match TRBD2. V was clipped by 1 base and J by 3 bases; unmatched bases: 3. Germline V lookup: CDR1 MDHEN, CDR2 SYDVKM. The CDR3 is 14 amino acids. The CDR3 here is CASSLFGLVYEQYF. Here the CDR3 DNA reads TGTGCCAGCAGTTTATTCGGACTAGTCTACGAGCAGTACTTC.

The chain combines TRBV9 with TRBJ2-1; D ambiguous. Germline V lookup: CDR1 SGDLS, CDR2 YYNGEE. V was cut by 2 bases and J by 2 bases, with 11 bases left in between. This CDR3 spans 15 amino acids. The chain's CDR3 is CASSVGSNPYNEQFF. CDR3 DNA sequence: TGTGCCAGCAGCGTCGGTAGTAACCCCTACAATGAGCAGTTCTTC.

The chain combines TRBV27 with TRBJ2-7; 9 bases align to TRBD2. The germline CDR1 and CDR2 sequences are MNHEY and SMNVEV (reference sequence). This CDR3 has 14 amino acids. V was pared by 6 bases and J by 4 bases, with 7 bases of the junction left unmatched. CDR3 loop: CASSLGLAGYEQYF. The CDR3 coding sequence is TGTGCCAGCAGCCTAGGGCTAGCGGGGTACGAGCAGTACTTC.

The rearrangement links TRBV7-9 to TRBJ2-1; 7 nucleotides align to TRBD1. V gave up 5 bases and J gave up 3 bases; unmatched junction bases: 7. The germline V gene encodes CDR1 SEHNR and CDR2 FQNEAQ (reference sequence). There are 15 residues in the CDR3. The CDR3 sequence: CASSGDRADYNEQFF. The CDR3, as DNA: TGTGCCAGCAGCGGAGACAGGGCGGACTACAATGAGCAGTTCTTC.

The chain is built from TRBV27 and TRBJ2-7; D unresolved. The V and J ends lost 3 bases and 6 bases respectively, with 15 bases between them. This CDR3 is 14 amino acids long. CDR1 is MNHEY, CDR2 SMNVEV, per germline (reference sequence). This CDR3 is CASSFYGPAREQYF. The CDR3 coding sequence is TGTGCCAGCAGTTTCTACGGTCCTGCACGCGAGCAGTACTTC.

CDR3 DNA sequence: TGTGCCACCAGCAGAGAAGGAGGGGCGGGGGAGCAGTACTTC. Translation: CATSREGGAGEQYF. The chain links TRBV15 to TRBJ2-7; a possible D gene is TRBD2 (6 bases). This CDR3 is built from 14 residues. Germline CDR1 LNHNV, CDR2 YYDKDF (reference sequence). The V end was cut by 0 bases, the J end by 7 bases, with 13 bases between.

The rearrangement uses TRBV10-3 and TRBJ2-5; D is perhaps TRBD1 (5 bases). The germline V and J ends were trimmed by 4 bases and 3 bases, with 9 bases remaining between them. CDR1 and CDR2 (germline): ENHRY, SYGVKD. The CDR3 sequence is 13 residues long. CDR3 sequence reads: CAISGGREETQYF. DNA of the CDR3: TGTGCCATCAGTGGAGGCAGGGAAGAGACCCAGTACTTC.

J is TRBJ1-2 and V is TRBV28, with 10 bases matching TRBD1. The CDR3 spans 16 residues. The junction had 15 bases not matched to a gene; V was cut back by 6 bases and J by 8 bases. Germline V CDR1 and CDR2: MDHEN, SYDVKM. DNA for the CDR3: TGTGCCAGCAGCCAAAGGGGCCCCGGGACAGGGGTCGGCTACACCTTC. This encodes CASSQRGPGTGVGYTF.

J is TRBJ2-1 and V is TRBV19; weak D call: TRBD1 (6 bases). Looked up from germline, CDR1 is LNHDA and CDR2 is SQIVND (reference sequence). CDR3 size: 13 residues. Trimming shortened V by 3 bases and J by 7 bases, and 10 bases separated the two germline ends. CDR3 sequence reads: CASSITGPNEQFF. The CDR3 DNA sequence: TGTGCCAGTAGTATTACAGGGCCTAATGAGCAGTTCTTC.

This clone is a singleton in its sample. The V gene is TRBV19, the J gene TRBJ2-7; D call uncertain. V was trimmed by 1 base and J by 3 bases, leaving 10 bases between them. Germline loops: CDR1 LNHDA, CDR2 SQIVND (reference sequence). CDR3 length: 14 amino acids. The chain's CDR3 is CASSIVPGGYEQYF. DNA for the CDR3: TGTGCCAGTAGTATAGTACCGGGTGGCTACGAGCAGTACTTC.